These 10 T cell receptor beta chains came from one sample sequenced in a study of control samples from healthy donors and cancer patients (dated by TCRdb to the early 2020s). The library was made by the immunoSEQ multiplex PCR assay. The table comes from immuneACCESS by way of TCRdb, which keeps in-frame sequences with V and J called. Part of the clones is missing from these tables; in studies checked, under half for an unresolved V gene and the rest for unknown reasons. The sample yields over 100,000 clones; 92% were counted once. The ten most abundant clones make up 4.5% to 7% of the sample. Source material: blood. Receptor source: a man younger than 30 in good health.

The V gene is TRBV6-6, the J gene TRBJ1-4; D is uncertain. V dropped 0 bases and J dropped 3 bases, with 11 bases sitting between them. The CDR3 totals 16 residues. Germline assignment: CDR1 MNHNY and CDR2 SVGAGI (reference sequence). For the CDR3, the DNA is TGTGCCAGCAGTTACTCACGGCAGGTATCTAATGAAAAACTGTTTTTT. Translating it yields CASSYSRQVSNEKLFF.

This chain connects TRBV30 to TRBJ2-1; D not certain. There are 16 residues in the CDR3. Per germline, CDR1 GTSNPN and CDR2 SVGIG (reference sequence). V shed 2 bases and J shed 1 base, with 15 bases lying between them. Here the CDR3 DNA reads TGTGCCTGGAGTAGTCCGACGCTGGATTCCTACAATGAGCAGTTCTTC. It is translated as CAWSSPTLDSYNEQFF.

In this sample, this clone turned up once. The chain joins TRBV9 to TRBJ2-2, with TRBD1 matching 7 bases. The V gene end was trimmed by 3 bases and the J gene end by 0 bases; junction bases not matched to a gene: 11. Germline V CDR1 and CDR2: SGDLS, YYNGEE. The CDR3 length is 18 residues. CDR3 region: CASSAQQGSYANTGELFF. Here the CDR3 DNA reads TGTGCCAGCAGCGCTCAACAGGGGTCCTACGCGAACACCGGGGAGCTGTTTTTT.

This chain uses TRBV2 with TRBJ1-1; no firm D call. The CDR3 is 14 residues long. Germline values: CDR1 SNHLY, CDR2 FYNNEI. V was pared by 8 bases and J by 1 base, with 14 bases between. The CDR3 bases are TGTGCCAGCTTATTGTGGGTTTCGAACACTGAAGCTTTCTTT. Translated, it gives CASLLWVSNTEAFF.

The chain has TRBV27 and TRBJ1-1; a possible D gene is TRBD1 (6 bases). Germline assignment: CDR1 MNHEY and CDR2 SMNVEV (reference sequence). The V end lost 0 bases, the J end lost 4 bases, and 12 bases lay between the germline ends. This CDR3 has 15 amino acids. The CDR3 nucleotides read TGTGCCAGCAGTTTATCGTGGGGGGCGGCCACTGAAGCTTTCTTT. Translating it yields CASSLSWGAATEAFF.

The chain combines TRBV9 with TRBJ2-5, with D tentatively TRBD1 (6 bases). Germline values: CDR1 SGDLS, CDR2 YYNGEE. Trimming pared 4 bases from V and 2 bases from J, leaving 12 bases between. The CDR3 is 14 residues long. CDR3 sequence: CASSSQGLQETQYF. For the CDR3, the DNA is TGTGCCAGCAGCTCACAGGGTCTTCAAGAGACCCAGTACTTC.

The V gene is TRBV7-9, the J gene TRBJ2-3; 8 nucleotides match TRBD2. CDR1 and CDR2 (germline): SEHNR, FQNEAQ (reference sequence). V shed 5 bases and J 1 base; nucleotides not matched to a gene: 8. The CDR3 runs 16 residues. The CDR3, as DNA: TGTGCCAGCAGCCCCCGGGGGGGCGGGGGCACAGATACGCAGTATTTT. This codes for CASSPRGGGGTDTQYF.

This clone occurred once. The V gene is TRBV2, the J gene TRBJ2-7, with D tentatively TRBD1 (5 bases). The CDR3 loop spans 14 amino acids. CDR1 is SNHLY and CDR2 is FYNNEI in the germline V gene. Trimming pared 5 bases from V and 2 bases from J, leaving 13 bases between. CDR3: CASSYPTVTYEQYF. The CDR3, as DNA: TGTGCCAGCAGTTACCCGACAGTAACCTACGAGCAGTACTTC.

In this sample, this clone turned up once. This chain joins TRBV11-3 and TRBJ2-1, with 9 nucleotides matching TRBD2. Looked up from germline, CDR1 is SGHNT and CDR2 is YENEEA. J lost 0 bases, V lost 5 bases, and 2 bases had no gene match. CDR3 length equals 15 residues. The CDR3 nucleotides are TGTGCCAGCAGCCCAGCGGGGGGCTCCTACAATGAGCAGTTCTTC. Translating gives CASSPAGGSYNEQFF.

The chain joins TRBV11-1 to TRBJ1-2; no definite D call. Trimming cost V 3 bases and J 4 bases, with 15 bases left between them. This CDR3 has 15 residues. The germline CDR1 and CDR2 sequences are SGHAT and FQDESV (reference sequence). The CDR3 reads CASSLDARVLYGYTF. The CDR3 region has the DNA TGTGCCAGCAGCTTGGACGCCCGAGTCCTCTATGGCTACACCTTC.